What follows are 25 T cell receptor beta chains derived from one specimen sequenced in a study of shared clonotypes between healthy human individuals. This table comes from immunoSEQ multiplex PCR, and its TCRdb copy is limited to in-frame clones, with some not included. The table shows about 2.3 million clones, with roughly 90% occurring only once. The sample consisted of naive CD4+ T cells from PBMCs. Subset indicated: CD45RA+ positively selected. Receptors were obtained from a man aged 18-30 years in good health. Some clones in this sample may be carry-over from other donors' samples.

This chain connects TRBV7-8 to TRBJ2-1, with 13 bases fitting TRBD2. The CDR3 has 20 amino acids. CDR1 and CDR2 from the germline V gene are SGHVS and FQNEAQ. J lost 5 bases, V lost 4 bases, and 17 bases had no gene match. The DNA of the CDR3 is TGTGCCAGCAGCTCGCGTTGGGGACAGGGGACTAGCGGGAAGGACAATGAGCAGTTCTTC. Encoded protein: CASSSRWGQGTSGKDNEQFF.

The chain uses TRBV6-5 and TRBJ2-1; TRBD2 is a possible D gene (5 bases). The V end lost 0 bases, the J end lost 7 bases, and 13 bases lay between the germline ends. This CDR3 is built from 15 residues. Germline V gene sequence: CDR1 MNHEY, CDR2 SVGAGI. The CDR3, as DNA: TGTGCCAGCAGTTACTCGAGGGTCCCGAGGAATGAGCAGTTCTTC. Encoded protein: CASSYSRVPRNEQFF.

This chain joins TRBV29-1 and TRBJ2-7; 11 nucleotides line up with TRBD1. The CDR3 extends over 14 amino acids. V shed 5 bases and J 1 base; nucleotides not matched to a gene: 4. Looked up from germline, CDR1 is SQVTM and CDR2 is ANQGSEA. CDR3 region: CSVSRDRGSYEQYF. The CDR3, as DNA: TGCAGCGTTTCCCGGGACAGGGGGTCCTACGAGCAGTACTTC.

The V gene is TRBV18, the J gene TRBJ2-1; TRBD2 might be the D (6 bases). The germline CDR1 and CDR2 sequences are KGHSH and LQKENI. The CDR3 consists of 15 residues. The V end lost 3 bases, the J end lost 5 bases, and 14 bases lay between the germline ends. This CDR3 reads CASSPMGLPNNEQFF. The CDR3 nucleotides read TGTGCCAGCTCACCGATGGGACTCCCAAACAATGAGCAGTTCTTC.

This chain's CDR3 is CASSEGGATYNEQFF. CDR3 nucleotide sequence: TGTGCCAGCAGTGAAGGCGGGGCCACCTACAATGAGCAGTTCTTC. The rearrangement links TRBV25-1 to TRBJ2-1, with D possibly being TRBD2 (6 bases). The CDR3 extends over 15 amino acids. V was pared by 2 bases and J by 2 bases, with 10 bases between. Germline CDR1 is MGHDK and CDR2 is SYGVNS.

The CDR3 protein is CASRAATGYTF. The DNA for the CDR3 is TGTGCCAGCAGGGCCGCGACTGGCTACACCTTC. The V and J genes are TRBV6-6 and TRBJ1-2; D is unclear. The CDR3 contains 11 residues. Germline V gene lookup returns CDR1 MNHNY and CDR2 SVGAGI (reference sequence). V was cut by 6 bases and J by 7 bases, with 9 bases left in between.

The V and J genes are TRBV4-1 and TRBJ1-5; D gene uncertain. Germline lookup yields CDR1 MGHRA and CDR2 YSYEKL. The CDR3 length is 17 residues. Trimming stripped 0 bases from V and 2 bases from J, with 14 bases between. The CDR3 spells CASSQDEPAFGNQPQHF. CDR3 coding DNA: TGCGCCAGCAGCCAAGACGAGCCAGCTTTCGGCAATCAGCCCCAGCATTTT.

This chain's CDR3 is CSVEDRTSGSTDTQYF. The DNA for the CDR3 is TGCAGCGTTGAAGATCGGACTAGCGGGAGCACAGATACGCAGTATTTT. The V call is TRBV29-1, the J call TRBJ2-3, with TRBD2 matching over 11 bases. The CDR3 sequence is 16 residues long. With 0 bases clipped from V and 0 bases from J, the junction kept 2 bases outside the gene matches. Germline CDR1 reads SQVTM; CDR2 reads ANQGSEA.

This clone was detected once. The chain recombines TRBV2 with TRBJ2-3; the match to TRBD1 covers 9 bases. Germline loops: CDR1 SNHLY, CDR2 FYNNEI. This CDR3 is 16 amino acids long. V was clipped by 4 bases and J by 4 bases; unmatched bases: 9. CDR3 nucleotides: TGTGCCAGCAGTGTCCTCATAGGGACAGGGCCAGATACGCAGTATTTT. Its protein product is CASSVLIGTGPDTQYF.

The chain joins TRBV19 to TRBJ1-2; 8 positions agree with TRBD1. V was clipped by 3 bases and J by 13 bases; unmatched bases: 7. Germline V gene data show CDR1 as LNHDA and CDR2 as SQIVND (reference sequence). The CDR3 consists of 12 residues. CDR3 in amino acids: CASSMLQGARTF. In nucleotides, the CDR3 is TGTGCCAGTAGTATGTTGCAGGGGGCTCGCACCTTC.

The chain employs TRBV5-1 and TRBJ2-3; 12 nucleotides align to TRBD1. CDR3 length equals 17 residues. V lost 0 bases to trimming and J lost 4 bases; unmatched junction nucleotides: 6. Germline assignment: CDR1 SGHRS and CDR2 YFSETQ. The CDR3 here is CASSLAPGQGASDTQYF. Written as DNA, the CDR3 is TGCGCCAGCAGCTTGGCTCCGGGACAGGGGGCATCAGATACGCAGTATTTT.

This chain joins TRBV6-6 and TRBJ2-7; tentative D call: TRBD1 (5 bases). V lost 6 bases, J lost 0 bases, and 12 bases lay in between. The CDR3 sequence is 14 residues long. Germline values: CDR1 MNHNY, CDR2 SVGAGI (reference sequence). CDR3 DNA: TGTGCCAGCAGCCTGTACAGGTTCTCCTACGAGCAGTACTTC. This encodes CASSLYRFSYEQYF.

This rearrangement joins TRBV11-1 to TRBJ1-1; D call uncertain. The CDR3 contains 13 residues. Trimming stripped 5 bases from V and 1 base from J, with 8 bases between. Germline V gene data show CDR1 as SGHAT and CDR2 as FQDESV (reference sequence). CDR3 coding DNA: TGTGCCAGCAGCCAACACACGAACACTGAAGCTTTCTTT. Amino acid sequence: CASSQHTNTEAFF.

The chain has TRBV5-1 and TRBJ2-5; 8 nucleotides line up with TRBD1. The tail of the sequence fits TRBJ2-7 better, so the J call may be wrong. This CDR3 is 14 amino acids long. Germline CDR1 is SGHRS and CDR2 is YFSETQ. CDR3 sequence: CASSIGQGGREQYF. Here the CDR3 DNA reads TGCGCCAGCAGCATAGGACAGGGAGGACGCGAGCAGTACTTC.

The CDR3 DNA follows: TGTGCCAGTAGTTATCGTTTGACAGGAGATGGCTACACCTTC. It specifies CASSYRLTGDGYTF. The chain recombines TRBV19 with TRBJ1-2; maybe TRBD1 (6 bases). Trimming left V 5 bases short and J 6 bases short, with 16 bases between. Looked up from germline, CDR1 is LNHDA and CDR2 is SQIVND (reference sequence). The CDR3 spans 14 residues.

This clone appeared a single time. The V gene is TRBV30, the J gene TRBJ2-1; 9 nucleotides agree with TRBD2. Germline CDR1 reads GTSNPN; CDR2 reads SVGIG (reference sequence). This CDR3 has 14 residues. With V trimmed by 5 bases and J by 3 bases, 5 bases remained unmatched. CDR3 sequence reads: CAWGAGGLYNEQFF. The CDR3 DNA reads as TGTGCCTGGGGAGCGGGAGGCCTCTACAATGAGCAGTTCTTC.

A word on this clone: Other DNA sequences in this specimen translate into the identical CDR3. This chain connects TRBV18 to TRBJ2-1; D possibly corresponds to TRBD2 (6 bases). This CDR3 comprises 12 residues. The V end lost 2 bases, the J end lost 10 bases, and 9 bases lay between the germline ends. The germline CDR1 and CDR2 sequences are KGHSH and LQKENI. CDR3 residues: CASSPGGNEQFF. As DNA, the CDR3 is TGTGCCAGCTCACCAGGGGGGAACGAGCAGTTCTTC.

The chain recombines TRBV5-1 with TRBJ2-1; TRBD2 matches 9 bases. J gave up 0 bases and V 4 bases, and 5 bases lay outside the gene matches. The CDR3 contains 16 residues. Germline V gene data show CDR1 as SGHRS and CDR2 as YFSETQ. The CDR3 sequence: CASSPRLADSYNEQFF. DNA for the CDR3: TGCGCCAGCAGCCCCAGACTAGCGGACTCCTACAATGAGCAGTTCTTC.

A few counts support this clone. The genes are TRBV28 and TRBJ1-1; D not certain. V was shortened by 11 bases and J by 7 bases, with 14 bases between the two germline ends. This CDR3 is 11 amino acids long. The germline V gene encodes CDR1 MDHEN and CDR2 SYDVKM. CDR3 DNA: TGTGCCTCCAGAGCCGTAGATGAAGCTTTCTTT. Its translation is CASRAVDEAFF.

The chain links TRBV10-3 to TRBJ2-5; 9 positions match TRBD1. CDR3 length: 16 amino acids. Germline CDR1 and CDR2: ENHRY and SYGVKD. The V and J ends lost 2 bases and 5 bases, in that order; junction bases with no gene match: 9. CDR3 nucleotide sequence: TGTGCCATCAGTGAGGCGACAGGGGGATTGGAGGAGACCCAGTACTTC. Amino acid sequence: CAISEATGGLEETQYF.

This clone was seen a single time. The chain couples TRBV7-3 to TRBJ1-2; D is unclear. V dropped 5 bases and J dropped 0 bases, with 13 bases sitting between them. Per germline, CDR1 SGHTA and CDR2 FQGTGA. CDR3 length equals 15 residues. The CDR3 sequence is CASSPSAAANYGYTF. The CDR3, as DNA: TGTGCCAGCAGCCCCTCAGCGGCAGCTAACTATGGCTACACCTTC.

The chain links TRBV19 to TRBJ2-7; 12 nucleotides align to TRBD1. The CDR3 consists of 17 residues. CDR1 LNHDA and CDR2 SQIVND come from the germline V gene (reference sequence). The V gene end was trimmed by 7 bases and the J gene end by 5 bases; junction bases not matched to a gene: 15. Here the CDR3 DNA reads TGTGCCAGTACCCCTAGTCCCGGGGGACAGGGGGCGCACGAGCAGTACTTC. Amino acids: CASTPSPGGQGAHEQYF. The full variable domain, rest sourced from reference TRBV19 and TRBJ2-7, is DGGITQSPKYLFRKEGQNVTLSCEQNLNHDAMYWYRQDPGQGLRLIYYSQIVNDFQKGDIAEGYSVSREKKESFPLTVTSAQKNPTAFYLCASTPSPGGQGAHEQYFGPGTRLTVT.

V usage is TRBV27 and J usage is TRBJ1-1; D perhaps matches TRBD1 (6 bases). V was trimmed by 4 bases and J by 5 bases, leaving 11 bases between them. The germline V gene encodes CDR1 MNHEY and CDR2 SMNVEV (reference sequence). CDR3 length equals 13 residues. CDR3 loop: CASSSIQGTEAFF. CDR3 nucleotide sequence: TGTGCCAGCAGTTCGATCCAGGGGACTGAAGCTTTCTTT.

The chain couples TRBV28 to TRBJ2-5, with 7 positions matching TRBD1. The V and J ends lost 6 bases and 5 bases, in that order; junction bases with no gene match: 6. Germline V gene lookup returns CDR1 MDHEN and CDR2 SYDVKM. CDR3 size: 13 residues. The CDR3 DNA reads TGTGCCAGCAGCTTGGGACAGTCGGAGACCCAGTACTTC. The encoded protein is CASSLGQSETQYF. The full variable domain, its missing parts supplied by reference TRBV28 and TRBJ2-5, is DVKVTQSSRYLVKRTGEKVFLECVQDMDHENMFWYRQDPGLGLRLIYFSYDVKMKEKGDIPEGYSVSREKKERFSLILESASTNQTSMYLCASSLGQSETQYFGPGTRLLVL.

This clone was seen only once. The V call is TRBV4-2, the J call TRBJ2-7; TRBD2 agrees at 13 bases. Trimming removed 4 bases from V and 1 base from J; junction bases left unmatched: 7. CDR1 and CDR2 from the germline V gene are LGHNA and YNFKEQ. The CDR3 is 17 residues long. CDR3 region: CASSRRLAGGLSYEQYF. CDR3 DNA sequence: TGTGCCAGCAGCCGCAGACTAGCGGGAGGTTTATCCTACGAGCAGTACTTC.